The clone carrying this T cell receptor beta chain was found a few times. Its antigen is still unknown. TCRdb independently ran MiXCR on the 5' RACE reads; one entry per CDR3 protein. Of around 480,000 distinct CDR3 sequences in the sample, roughly an eighth were seen once. These data originate in a study of identical twins. General study results and limits: For out-of-frame alpha sequences shared by twins, low generation probability was in excess. One should note that invariant MAIT and iNKT cells could partly confound zero-insertion analyses.

This CDR3 contains 14 residues. CDR1 and CDR2 (germline): SGHAT, FQNNGV. Trimming stripped 2 bases from V and 2 bases from J, with 10 bases between. This same sample was also taken into another study, of yellow fever vaccine responses in identical twins. That work states: Reportedly, the T cell response mounted by twins to vaccine seemed partly convergent, partly personalized.

The origin of this receptor is a woman younger than 35 in good health. This sequence joins TRBV11-2 and TRBJ2-7; possible D gene TRBD1, 6 bases. Sequenced input: CD4+ T cells sorted from blood. In DNA form, the CDR3 reads TGTGCCAGCAGCTTAAAAACAGGGCCCTACGAGCAGTACTTC. This translates into CASSLKTGPYEQYF.